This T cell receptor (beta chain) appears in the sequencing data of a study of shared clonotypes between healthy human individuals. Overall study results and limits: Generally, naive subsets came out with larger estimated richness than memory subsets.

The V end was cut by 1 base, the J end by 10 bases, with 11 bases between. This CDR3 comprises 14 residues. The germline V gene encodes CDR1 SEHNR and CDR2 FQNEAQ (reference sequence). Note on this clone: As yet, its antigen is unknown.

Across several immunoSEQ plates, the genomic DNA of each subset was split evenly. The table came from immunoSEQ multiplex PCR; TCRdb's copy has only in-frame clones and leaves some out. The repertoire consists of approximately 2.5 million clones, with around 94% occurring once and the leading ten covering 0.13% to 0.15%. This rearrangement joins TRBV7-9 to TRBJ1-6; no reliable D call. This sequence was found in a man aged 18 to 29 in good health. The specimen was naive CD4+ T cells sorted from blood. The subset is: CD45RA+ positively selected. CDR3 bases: TGTGCCAGCAGCTTAGACGTGGTCCGCTCACCCCTCCACTTT. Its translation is CASSLDVVRSPLHF.